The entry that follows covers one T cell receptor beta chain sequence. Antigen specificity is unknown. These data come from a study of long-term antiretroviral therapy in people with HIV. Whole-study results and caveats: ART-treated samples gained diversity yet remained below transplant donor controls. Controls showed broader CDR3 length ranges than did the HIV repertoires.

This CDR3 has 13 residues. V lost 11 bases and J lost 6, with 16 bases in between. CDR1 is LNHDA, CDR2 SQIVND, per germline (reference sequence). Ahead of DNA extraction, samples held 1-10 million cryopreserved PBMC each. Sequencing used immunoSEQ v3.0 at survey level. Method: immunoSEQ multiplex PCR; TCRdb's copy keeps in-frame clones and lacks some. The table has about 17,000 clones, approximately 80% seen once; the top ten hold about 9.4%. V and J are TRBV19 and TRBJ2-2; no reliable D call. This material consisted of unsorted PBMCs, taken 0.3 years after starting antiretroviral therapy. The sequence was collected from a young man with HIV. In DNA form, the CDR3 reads TGTGCCGTCACAAGTCGGGTGGCCGGGGAGCTGTTTTTT. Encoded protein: CAVTSRVAGELFF.